Listed below are T cell receptor beta chains from one sample, sequenced in a study of molecular identifiers for immune sequencing clone quantification. TCRdb re-derived calls from the PCR reads in MiXCR, one entry per CDR3 protein. The sample shows about 510,000 distinct CDR3 sequences, around a fifth of them seen only once. The sequencing input was naive CD8+ T cells from blood, with Jurkat cell RNA spiked in. The receptors shown here come from a human donor in good health. Some libraries in this study had Jurkat cell RNA spiked in. CDR3s include the opening cysteine and the closing phenylalanine or tryptophan. The order of the fields is D gene, clone size, V gene, J gene, CDR3 length, CDR3 protein, CDR3 DNA. The D gene is left open where the match is weak. Expanded clones get a size class; other rows say once, few or many, or leave the size out.

d_gene: .; abundance: many; v_gene: TRBV7-2; j_gene: TRBJ1-4; len: 15; CDR3aa: CASSLVASIGEKLFF; CDR3nt: TGTGCCAGCAGCTTAGTGGCCAGCATCGGGGAAAAACTGTTTTTT
d_gene: .; abundance: few; v_gene: TRBV12-3/TRBV12-4; j_gene: TRBJ2-2; len: 18; CDR3aa: CASSFGNYVADRTGELFF; CDR3nt: TGTGCCAGCAGTTTTGGGAATTACGTAGCGGATCGCACCGGGGAGCTGTTTTTT
d_gene: .; abundance: .; v_gene: TRBV7-2; j_gene: TRBJ1-3; len: 15; CDR3aa: CASSTQGYSGNTIYF; CDR3nt: TGTGCCAGCAGCACCCAGGGTTACTCTGGAAACACCATATATTTT
d_gene: TRBD2; abundance: .; v_gene: TRBV14; j_gene: TRBJ2-3; len: 18; CDR3aa: CASSQDWASGASTDTQYF; CDR3nt: TGTGCCAGCAGCCAAGATTGGGCTAGCGGGGCCAGCACAGATACGCAGTATTTT
d_gene: .; abundance: .; v_gene: TRBV20-1; j_gene: TRBJ2-7; len: 16; CDR3aa: CSARVPQQGRSYEQYF; CDR3nt: TGCAGTGCTAGAGTGCCTCAACAGGGTCGCTCCTACGAGCAGTACTTC
d_gene: .; abundance: many; v_gene: TRBV7-3; j_gene: TRBJ2-5; len: 13; CDR3aa: CASSLGDGETQYF; CDR3nt: TGTGCCAGCAGCTTAGGGGATGGAGAGACCCAGTACTTC
d_gene: .; abundance: .; v_gene: TRBV18; j_gene: TRBJ2-5; len: 12; CDR3aa: CASSPPAETQYF; CDR3nt: TGTGCCAGCTCACCACCGGCAGAGACCCAGTACTTC
d_gene: .; abundance: .; v_gene: TRBV12-5; j_gene: TRBJ2-3; len: 13; CDR3aa: CASGLGRTDTQYF; CDR3nt: TGTGCTAGTGGTTTGGGTCGGACAGATACGCAGTATTTT
d_gene: .; abundance: many; v_gene: TRBV9; j_gene: TRBJ2-7; len: 13; CDR3aa: CASSVTGQDEQYF; CDR3nt: TGTGCCAGCAGCGTAACAGGGCAGGACGAGCAGTACTTC
d_gene: .; abundance: .; v_gene: TRBV13; j_gene: TRBJ1-4; len: 15; CDR3aa: CASSLTGYGNEKLFF; CDR3nt: TGTGCCAGCAGCCTGACAGGTTACGGTAATGAAAAACTGTTTTTT
d_gene: TRBD2; abundance: few; v_gene: TRBV7-3; j_gene: TRBJ2-1; len: 16; CDR3aa: CASSLGDYSSYNEQFF; CDR3nt: TGTGCCAGCAGCTTAGGGGACTATTCCTCCTACAATGAGCAGTTCTTC
d_gene: TRBD2; abundance: few; v_gene: TRBV5-6; j_gene: TRBJ2-3; len: 14; CDR3aa: CASIPTSETDTQYF; CDR3nt: TGTGCCAGCATACCTACTAGCGAGACAGATACGCAGTATTTT
d_gene: TRBD2; abundance: .; v_gene: TRBV4-1; j_gene: TRBJ2-5; len: 17; CDR3aa: CASSQDLLAGDQETQYF; CDR3nt: TGCGCCAGCAGCCAGGACCTACTAGCGGGGGATCAAGAGACCCAGTACTTC
d_gene: .; abundance: .; v_gene: TRBV6-2/TRBV6-3; j_gene: TRBJ2-7; len: 14; CDR3aa: CAAGGQGAPREQYF; CDR3nt: TGTGCCGCCGGGGGGCAGGGGGCGCCCAGGGAGCAGTACTTC